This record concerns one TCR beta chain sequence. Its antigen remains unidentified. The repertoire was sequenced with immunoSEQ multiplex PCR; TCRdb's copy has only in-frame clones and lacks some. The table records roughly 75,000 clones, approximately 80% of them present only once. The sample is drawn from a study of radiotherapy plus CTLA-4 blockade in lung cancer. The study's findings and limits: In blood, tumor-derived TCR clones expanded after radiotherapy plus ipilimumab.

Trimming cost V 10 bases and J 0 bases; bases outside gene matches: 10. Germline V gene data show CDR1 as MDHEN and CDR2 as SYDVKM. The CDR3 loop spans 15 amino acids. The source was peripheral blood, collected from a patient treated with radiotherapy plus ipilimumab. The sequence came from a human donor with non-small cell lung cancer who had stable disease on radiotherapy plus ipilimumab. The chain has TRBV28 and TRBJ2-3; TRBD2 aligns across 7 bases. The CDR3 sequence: CAILEEGGSTDTQYF. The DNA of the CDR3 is TGTGCCATCCTAGAGGAGGGAGGGAGCACAGATACGCAGTATTTT. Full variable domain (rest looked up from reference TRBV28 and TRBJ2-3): DVKVTQSSRYLVKRTGEKVFLECVQDMDHENMFWYRQDPGLGLRLIYFSYDVKMKEKGDIPEGYSVSREKKERFSLILESASTNQTSMYLCAILEEGGSTDTQYFGPGTRLTVL.